One TCR beta chain is described in this entry. Its antigen is not known. The J segment lost 14 bases and the V segment lost 6 bases, leaving 9 bases of the junction unmatched. The CDR3 has 11 residues. Germline loops: CDR1 SQVTM, CDR2 ANQGSEA. The PCR contained 60 Vbeta and 13 Jbeta primers. In the study's own analysis: Counted up in a later analysis, unique TCR beta chains came to about 80 million, with around 11 million shared. The table came from immunoSEQ multiplex PCR; TCRdb's copy has only in-frame clones and leaves some out. V, J and clone size are those of that table, while D and trimming were read from the DNA. The repertoire holds tens of thousands of clones, with roughly 84% as singletons. The sample is drawn from a study of cytomegalovirus exposure and HLA in healthy donors. Study observations and caveats: Some highly shared sequence variants likely arose as a pipeline artifact. Reportedly, TCR beta sequences accurately predicted HLA-A and HLA-B alleles in most subjects.

Sequencing was done on a sample of PBMCs. This sequence joins TRBV29-1 and TRBJ1-2; 10 bases agree with TRBD1. The receptor was derived from a young man in good health and CMV-seronegative. This CDR3 is CSVDRGPLGTF. The CDR3 nucleotides read TGCAGCGTAGACAGGGGGCCCCTGGGGACCTTC.